These 27 T cell receptor beta chains came from one sample sequenced in a study of shared clonotypes between healthy human individuals. TCRdb keeps only in-frame clones here, not all; method: immunoSEQ multiplex PCR. Of about 670,000 clones in the sample, 72% are singletons; the top ten hold approximately 2%. The sample consisted of memory CD4+ T cells sorted from blood. The subset denotes: CD45RA-negative fraction. These receptors all stem from a woman aged 25 to 39 in good health.

Remarks on this clone: This specimen includes other DNA sequences encoding the same CDR3. The chain couples TRBV2 to TRBJ2-5, with unresolved D. This CDR3 has 11 residues. V lost 7 bases and J 1 base, leaving 4 bases between the germline ends. Germline CDR1 SNHLY, CDR2 FYNNEI. Here the CDR3 DNA reads TGTGCCAGCAAACTCCAAGAGACCCAGTACTTC. Its translation: CASKLQETQYF. The entire variable domain, with the rest obtained from reference TRBV2 and TRBJ2-5, is as follows: EPEVTQTPSHQVTQMGQEVILRCVPISNHLYFYWYRQILGQKVEFLVSFYNNEISEKSEIFDDQFSVERPDGSNFTLKIRSTKLEDSAMYFCASKLQETQYFGPGTRLLVL.

This clone has a handful of counts. V usage is TRBV5-6 and J usage is TRBJ2-4; TRBD1 agrees at 7 bases. V lost 4 bases and J lost 5; bases outside the gene matches: 6. CDR3 size: 14 residues. Germline V CDR1 and CDR2: SGHDT, YYEEEE. The CDR3 sequence: CASSLTGLQNIQYF. The CDR3 DNA follows: TGTGCCAGCAGCCTGACAGGGCTCCAAAACATTCAGTACTTC.

The chain employs TRBV4-2 and TRBJ1-5; D is perhaps TRBD1 (5 bases). V gave up 0 bases and J gave up 4 bases, with 10 bases separating them. This CDR3 has 15 amino acids. CDR1 is LGHNA, CDR2 YNFKEQ, per germline. The CDR3 loop reads CASSQEWDGNQPQHF. In nucleotides, the CDR3 is TGTGCCAGCAGCCAAGAGTGGGACGGGAATCAGCCCCAGCATTTT.

This chain links TRBV27 with TRBJ2-7, with a possible D match to TRBD2 (6 bases). The CDR3 spans 14 residues. Trimming took off 2 bases at V and 5 bases at J, with 13 bases between the two ends. Germline V CDR1 and CDR2: MNHEY, SMNVEV (reference sequence). The CDR3 DNA follows: TGTGCCAGCAGTTTAAGGCGGGATGGCAACGAGCAGTACTTC. Its translation: CASSLRRDGNEQYF.

The V call is TRBV6-5, the J call TRBJ2-3; a possible D gene is TRBD1 (5 bases). V lost 4 bases and J 10 bases, leaving 12 bases between the germline ends. CDR3 length: 12 amino acids. Germline CDR1 MNHEY, CDR2 SVGAGI. CDR3 sequence reads: CASSSRQGAQYF. The CDR3 DNA reads as TGTGCCAGCAGTTCGCGGCAGGGCGCGCAGTATTTT.

The genes are TRBV28 and TRBJ2-7; 9 bases fit TRBD1. CDR1 and CDR2 from the germline V gene are MDHEN and SYDVKM. This CDR3 comprises 13 residues. The junction had 0 bases not matched to a gene; V was cut back by 1 base and J by 5 bases. As DNA, the CDR3 is TGTGCCAGCAGTTTATACAGGGGGCACGAGCAGTACTTC. Protein sequence: CASSLYRGHEQYF.

The CDR3 protein is CASSQTAYNEQFF. In DNA form, the CDR3 reads TGTGCCAGCAGCCAGACAGCCTACAATGAGCAGTTCTTC. The gene calls are TRBV7-2 and TRBJ2-1; tentatively, D is TRBD1 (5 bases). V was shortened by 5 bases and J by 2 bases, with 7 bases between the two germline ends. Germline V CDR1 and CDR2: SGHTA, FQGNSA. The CDR3 sequence is 13 residues long.

V is TRBV5-1 and J is TRBJ2-1; the match to TRBD1 covers 7 bases. Germline-derived CDR1 and CDR2 are SGHRS and YFSETQ. V lost 4 bases, J lost 2 bases, and 6 bases stayed unmatched. The CDR3 is 15 residues long. The CDR3 is CASSRDSETYNEQFF. DNA for the CDR3: TGCGCCAGCAGCCGGGACAGCGAGACCTACAATGAGCAGTTCTTC.

The chain recombines TRBV2 with TRBJ2-3; 9 positions agree with TRBD1. Germline trimming cut 6 bases from V and 1 base from J; bases unmatched to any gene: 2. CDR3 length: 14 amino acids. Germline CDR1 and CDR2: SNHLY and FYNNEI. CDR3 amino acids: CASSRDRGTDTQYF. The DNA for the CDR3 is TGTGCCAGCAGCCGGGACAGGGGCACAGATACGCAGTATTTT. Using reference TRBV2 and TRBJ2-3 for the parts outside the CDR3, the full variable domain is EPEVTQTPSHQVTQMGQEVILRCVPISNHLYFYWYRQILGQKVEFLVSFYNNEISEKSEIFDDQFSVERPDGSNFTLKIRSTKLEDSAMYFCASSRDRGTDTQYFGPGTRLTVL.

This clone was seen ten or more times. The rearrangement links TRBV9 to TRBJ2-1; possibly TRBD1 or TRBD2 for D (5 bases each). This CDR3 region has 16 residues. CDR1 and CDR2 from the germline V gene are SGDLS and YYNGEE. Trimming took 4 bases from V and 8 from J, leaving 22 bases between them. CDR3 nucleotides: TGTGCCAGCAGCCGCACGCTGGGGGAGTCTAGCCATGAGCAGTTCTTC. This gives the protein CASSRTLGESSHEQFF.

The J gene is TRBJ1-2, the V gene TRBV11-2, with D hard to call. Germline V gene data show CDR1 as SGHAT and CDR2 as FQNNGV. V was pared by 6 bases and J by 5 bases, with 16 bases between. The CDR3 has 14 amino acids. The DNA of the CDR3 is TGTGCCAGCAGTCAGGTTGGCGCGGGGTATGGCTACACCTTC. This encodes CASSQVGAGYGYTF.

The V gene is TRBV7-2, the J gene TRBJ2-7, with 11 bases identical to TRBD2. Trimming cost V 1 base and J 2 bases; bases outside gene matches: 4. The CDR3 is 16 residues long. CDR1 and CDR2 (germline): SGHTA, FQGNSA. CDR3 protein: CASSLDGTSGPYEQYF. CDR3 DNA sequence: TGTGCCAGCAGCTTAGATGGGACTAGCGGTCCCTACGAGCAGTACTTC.

This chain links TRBV6-1 with TRBJ2-1; 7 bases are a match to TRBD1. V lost 6 bases to trimming and J lost 9 bases; unmatched junction nucleotides: 5. The CDR3 extends over 12 amino acids. Germline CDR1 and CDR2: MNHNS and SASEGT. CDR3 residues: CASRLTGIEQFF. The DNA for the CDR3 is TGTGCCAGCAGATTGACAGGGATTGAGCAGTTCTTC.

The chain links TRBV2 to TRBJ2-7, with D possibly TRBD1 on 5 matching bases. There are 13 residues in the CDR3. V lost 4 bases to trimming and J lost 7 bases, with 14 bases between them. CDR1 and CDR2 (germline): SNHLY, FYNNEI. This chain's CDR3 is CASSGQLGWEQYF. The DNA of the CDR3 is TGTGCCAGCAGTGGACAGCTGGGATGGGAGCAGTACTTC.

V and J are TRBV5-1 and TRBJ2-7; D is perhaps TRBD1 or TRBD2 (5 bases each). CDR3 length equals 15 residues. V was clipped by 0 bases and J by 1 base, with 11 bases between them. Germline lookup yields CDR1 SGHRS and CDR2 YFSETQ. CDR3 region: CASSLVVGDSYEQYF. DNA for the CDR3: TGCGCCAGCAGCTTGGTGGTGGGGGATTCCTACGAGCAGTACTTC.

The rearrangement joins TRBV10-3 to TRBJ1-2; 8 bases agree with TRBD1. Germline values: CDR1 ENHRY, CDR2 SYGVKD. The CDR3 is made up of 14 amino acids. The junction had 4 bases not matched to a gene; V was cut back by 4 bases and J by 3 bases. CDR3 region: CAISASGQDYGYTF. CDR3 bases: TGTGCCATCAGTGCATCGGGACAGGACTATGGCTACACCTTC.

The chain uses TRBV29-1 and TRBJ2-3; tentative D call: TRBD1 (6 bases). Germline loops: CDR1 SQVTM, CDR2 ANQGSEA. The CDR3 is 15 residues long. Trimming removed 1 base from V and 3 bases from J, with 14 bases in between. The DNA of the CDR3 is TGCAGCGTTGAAGGTCACAGGGAAGGGACAGATACGCAGTATTTT. This translates into CSVEGHREGTDTQYF.

The chain joins TRBV5-4 to TRBJ2-7; D remains unclear. CDR3 length equals 14 residues. CDR1 and CDR2 from the germline V gene are SGHNT and YYREEE (reference sequence). V was cut by 0 bases and J by 0 bases, with 7 bases left in between. The CDR3 DNA is TGTGCCAGCAGCTTGGCCGGGCACTCCTACGAGCAGTACTTC. Translating it yields CASSLAGHSYEQYF. Full variable domain (outside the CDR3, taken from reference TRBV5-4 and TRBJ2-7): ETGVTQSPTHLIKTRGQQVTLRCSSQSGHNTVSWYQQALGQGPQFIFQYYREEENGRGNFPPRFSGLQFPNYSSELNVNALELDDSALYLCASSLAGHSYEQYFGPGTRLTVT.

This chain connects TRBV5-1 to TRBJ1-2, with D possibly being TRBD1 (5 bases). The V end lost 4 bases, the J end lost 1 base, and 8 bases lay between the germline ends. The CDR3 has 13 amino acids. The germline CDR1 and CDR2 sequences are SGHRS and YFSETQ. In DNA, the CDR3 is TGCGCCAGCAGCCGCGACAGTAACTATGGCTACACCTTC. Protein sequence: CASSRDSNYGYTF.

The chain is built from TRBV4-2 and TRBJ2-5; the D is unclear. The V and J ends lost 1 base and 8 bases respectively, with 11 bases between them. The CDR3 covers 13 residues. In germline, CDR1 is LGHNA, CDR2 YNFKEQ. The CDR3 DNA follows: TGTGCCAGCAGCCAAGTTGGGGTCAAAACCCAGTACTTC. Translated: CASSQVGVKTQYF.

Turning to this clone: The sample contains more than one DNA sequence encoding this CDR3. The chain recombines TRBV6-5 with TRBJ1-4, with D perhaps TRBD1 (5 bases). Germline assignment: CDR1 MNHEY and CDR2 SVGAGI. The V end lost 4 bases, the J end lost 8 bases, and 17 bases lay between the germline ends. This CDR3 contains 15 residues. CDR3 nucleotides: TGTGCCAGCAGTTCCGGCGTTGGCGGGGACGAAAAACTGTTTTTT. This codes for CASSSGVGGDEKLFF.

This clone appeared a few times. The rearrangement joins TRBV29-1 to TRBJ1-1; 7 bases align to TRBD1. The CDR3 has 13 amino acids. CDR1 and CDR2 (germline): SQVTM, ANQGSEA. V lost 6 bases, J lost 1 base, and 5 bases stayed unmatched. DNA for the CDR3: TGCAGCGTCGACAGGGTAAAGAACACTGAAGCTTTCTTT. Encoded protein: CSVDRVKNTEAFF. Variable domain in full (rest from reference TRBV29-1 and TRBJ1-1): SAVISQKPSRDICQRGTSLTIQCQVDSQVTMMFWYRQQPGQSLTLIATANQGSEATYESGFVIDKFPISRPNLTFSTLTVSNMSPEDSSIYLCSVDRVKNTEAFFGQGTRLTVV.

This clone was counted between two and nine times. The chain combines TRBV4-2 with TRBJ2-3; 7 nucleotides agree with TRBD1. CDR3 length equals 16 residues. J was trimmed by 2 bases and V by 0 bases; bases with no gene match: 5. Germline CDR1 reads LGHNA; CDR2 reads YNFKEQ. The CDR3 is CASSQESGGYTDTQYF. As DNA, the CDR3 is TGTGCCAGCAGCCAAGAATCAGGGGGATACACAGATACGCAGTATTTT.

This sequence joins TRBV28 and TRBJ2-7, with 11 bases that match TRBD2. Germline-derived CDR1 and CDR2 are MDHEN and SYDVKM. With 8 bases clipped from V and 3 bases from J, the junction kept 12 bases outside the gene matches. CDR3 size: 16 residues. In DNA, the CDR3 is TGTGCCAGCCAACTAGCGGGAGAAGGAGGAGGCTACGAGCAGTACTTC. Translating it yields CASQLAGEGGGYEQYF.

As concerns this clone: Other DNA sequences in the sample encode the same CDR3. The chain carries TRBV7-2 and TRBJ1-5, with no clear D. V was trimmed by 5 bases and J by 0 bases, leaving 8 bases between them. Germline V gene data show CDR1 as SGHTA and CDR2 as FQGNSA. The CDR3 length is 14 residues. CDR3 sequence reads: CASSPYYSNQPQHF. Written as DNA, the CDR3 is TGTGCCAGCAGCCCCTACTATAGCAATCAGCCCCAGCATTTT.

This clone has ten or more counts. The chain employs TRBV11-2 and TRBJ2-6; D unclear. Deletions cut 5 bases from V and 2 bases from J, with 7 bases between. This CDR3 region has 14 residues. Germline CDR1 is SGHAT and CDR2 is FQNNGV. CDR3 protein: CASSERTGANVLTF. Written as DNA, the CDR3 is TGTGCCAGCAGCGAAAGAACTGGGGCCAACGTCCTGACTTTC.

This clone was observed a few times. The sample holds other DNA sequences that translate to the same CDR3. V gene TRBV18 combines with J gene TRBJ2-7, with 7 bases identical to TRBD1. Trimming cost V 1 base and J 2 bases; bases outside gene matches: 2. CDR1 and CDR2 (germline): KGHSH, LQKENI. The CDR3 is 14 residues long. DNA of the CDR3: TGTGCCAGCTCACCACGACAGGGTACCTACGAGCAGTACTTC. As protein: CASSPRQGTYEQYF. Variable domain in full (rest from reference TRBV18 and TRBJ2-7): NAGVMQNPRHLVRRRGQEARLRCSPMKGHSHVYWYRQLPEEGLKFMVYLQKENIIDESGMPKERFSAEFPKEGPSILRIQQVVRGDSAAYFCASSPRQGTYEQYFGPGTRLTVT.